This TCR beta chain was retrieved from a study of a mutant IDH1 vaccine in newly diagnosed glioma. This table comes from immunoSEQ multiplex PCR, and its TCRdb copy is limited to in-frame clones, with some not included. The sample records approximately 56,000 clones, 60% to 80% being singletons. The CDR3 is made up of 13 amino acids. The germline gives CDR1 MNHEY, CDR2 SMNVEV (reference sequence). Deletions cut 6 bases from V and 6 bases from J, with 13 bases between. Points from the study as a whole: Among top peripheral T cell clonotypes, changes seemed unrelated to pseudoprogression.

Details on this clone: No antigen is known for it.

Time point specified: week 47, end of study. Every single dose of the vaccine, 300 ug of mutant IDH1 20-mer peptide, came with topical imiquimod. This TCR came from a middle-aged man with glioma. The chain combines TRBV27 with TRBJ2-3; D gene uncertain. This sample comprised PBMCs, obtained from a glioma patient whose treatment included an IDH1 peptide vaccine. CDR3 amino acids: CASRYLERDTQYF. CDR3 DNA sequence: TGTGCCAGCAGATATTTAGAACGCGATACGCAGTATTTT.